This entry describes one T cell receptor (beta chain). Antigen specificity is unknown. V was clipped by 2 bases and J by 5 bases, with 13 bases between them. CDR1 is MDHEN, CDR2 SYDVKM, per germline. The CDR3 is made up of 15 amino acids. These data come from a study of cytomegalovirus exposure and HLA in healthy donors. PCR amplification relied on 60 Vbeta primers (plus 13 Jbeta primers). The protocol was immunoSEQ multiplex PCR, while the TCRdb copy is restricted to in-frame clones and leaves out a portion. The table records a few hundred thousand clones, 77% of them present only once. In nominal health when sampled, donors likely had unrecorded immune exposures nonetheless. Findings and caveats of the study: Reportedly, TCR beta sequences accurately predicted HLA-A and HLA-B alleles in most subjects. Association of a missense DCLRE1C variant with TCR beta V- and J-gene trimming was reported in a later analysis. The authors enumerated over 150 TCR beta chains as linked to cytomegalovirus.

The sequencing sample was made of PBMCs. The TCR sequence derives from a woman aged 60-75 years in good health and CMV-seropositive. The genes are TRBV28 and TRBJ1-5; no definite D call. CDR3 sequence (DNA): TGTGCCAGCAGTTTAGCCAGGAGGGATTATCAGCCCCAGCATTTT. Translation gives CASSLARRDYQPQHF. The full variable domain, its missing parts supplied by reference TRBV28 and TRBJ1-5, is DVKVTQSSRYLVKRTGEKVFLECVQDMDHENMFWYRQDPGLGLRLIYFSYDVKMKEKGDIPEGYSVSREKKERFSLILESASTNQTSMYLCASSLARRDYQPQHFGDGTRLSIL.